The sequence of this T cell receptor (beta chain) was determined in a study of OX40 agonist ivuxolimab in advanced cancers. Only in-frame clones appear in the TCRdb table, and some are missing; sequencing was by immunoSEQ multiplex PCR. The repertoire has 55,000 to 75,000 clones, about nine tenths of them found once; the top ten carry roughly 1.1%. Germline values: CDR1 SEHNR, CDR2 FQNEAQ (reference sequence). The CDR3 is made up of 12 amino acids. The V gene lost 5 bases and the J gene lost 1 base, with 5 bases spanning the gap. This sequence joins TRBV7-9 and TRBJ1-1; D uncertain. The source of this sequence is an adult with an advanced solid tumor such as melanoma, head and neck, liver or kidney cancer. The sequenced sample was CD4+ or CD8+ T cells sorted from blood, obtained in a trial of the OX40 agonist ivuxolimab. The CDR3 DNA sequence: TGTGCCAGCAGCCGACCGAACACTGAAGCTTTCTTT. It yields the protein CASSRPNTEAFF.